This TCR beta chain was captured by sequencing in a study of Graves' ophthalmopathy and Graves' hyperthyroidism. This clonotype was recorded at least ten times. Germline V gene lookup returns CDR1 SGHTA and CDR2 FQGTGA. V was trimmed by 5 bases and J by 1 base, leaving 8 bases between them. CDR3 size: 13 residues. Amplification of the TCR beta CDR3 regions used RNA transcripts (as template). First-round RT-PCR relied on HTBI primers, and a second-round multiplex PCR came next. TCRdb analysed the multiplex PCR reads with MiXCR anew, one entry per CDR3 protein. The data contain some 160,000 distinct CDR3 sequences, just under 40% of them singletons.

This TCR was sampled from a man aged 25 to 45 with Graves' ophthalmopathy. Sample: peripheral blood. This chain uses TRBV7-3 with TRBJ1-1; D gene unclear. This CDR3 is CASSQTRNTEAFF. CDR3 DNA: TGTGCCAGCAGCCAAACAAGGAACACTGAAGCTTTCTTT.